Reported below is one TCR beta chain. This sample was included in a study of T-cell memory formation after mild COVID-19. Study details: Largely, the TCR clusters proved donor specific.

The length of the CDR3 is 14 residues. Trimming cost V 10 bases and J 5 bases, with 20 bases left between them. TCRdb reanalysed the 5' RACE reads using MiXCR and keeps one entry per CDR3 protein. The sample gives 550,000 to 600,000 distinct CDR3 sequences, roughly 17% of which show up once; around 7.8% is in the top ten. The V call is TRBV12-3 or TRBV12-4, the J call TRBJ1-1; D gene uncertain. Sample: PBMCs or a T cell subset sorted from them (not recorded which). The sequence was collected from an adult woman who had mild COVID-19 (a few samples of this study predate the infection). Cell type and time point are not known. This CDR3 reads CATTKGELSTEAFF. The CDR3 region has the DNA TGTGCCACCACGAAAGGAGAGCTTTCTACTGAAGCTTTCTTT.